Given below is one T cell receptor (beta chain) in context. Its antigen is not identified. Data came from immunoSEQ multiplex PCR; TCRdb stores just in-frame clones and leaves some out. The sample includes around 2.3 million clones, more than 90% of them seen just once. The CDR3 has 14 amino acids. CDR1 is MNHEY, CDR2 SVGAGI, per germline. The ends lost 7 bases at V and 6 bases at J; junction bases unmatched: 7. This entry belongs to a study of shared clonotypes between healthy human individuals. Study-level points and caveats: A handful of donors showed sharing of about 4.7% of naive CD4 clonotypes.

This sequence was found in a young man in good health. V and J are TRBV6-5 and TRBJ2-2; 8 bases agree with TRBD1. The sequencing sample was made of naive CD4+ T cells sorted from blood. Subset given: CD45RA+ positively selected. Here the CDR3 reads CASKGQGGAGELFF. In nucleotides, the CDR3 is TGTGCCAGCAAAGGACAGGGTGGTGCCGGGGAGCTGTTTTTT.